This TCR beta chain was documented in a study of CD4+ T cells in melanoma. In regard to this clone: The antigen remains undetermined.

Findings and caveats of the study: CD8+ T cell, macrophage and B cell function reportedly correlated with neoantigen-specific CD4+ T cells.

Generated by immunoSEQ multiplex PCR, the TCRdb table keeps only in-frame clones and is missing some. This repertoire shows about 110,000 clones, roughly 90% found once; its top ten account for 3% to 4%. Trimming stripped 7 bases from V and 1 base from J, with 15 bases between. This CDR3 contains 14 residues. Germline V gives CDR1 GTSNPN, CDR2 SVGIG (reference sequence). This chain connects TRBV30 to TRBJ2-3, with D hard to call. The sample taken for sequencing was peripheral blood. The TCR originated in a human donor with melanoma. CDR3 sequence: CALTTTGGTDTQYF. CDR3 sequence (DNA): TGTGCCTTGACCACAACCGGCGGCACAGATACGCAGTATTTT.